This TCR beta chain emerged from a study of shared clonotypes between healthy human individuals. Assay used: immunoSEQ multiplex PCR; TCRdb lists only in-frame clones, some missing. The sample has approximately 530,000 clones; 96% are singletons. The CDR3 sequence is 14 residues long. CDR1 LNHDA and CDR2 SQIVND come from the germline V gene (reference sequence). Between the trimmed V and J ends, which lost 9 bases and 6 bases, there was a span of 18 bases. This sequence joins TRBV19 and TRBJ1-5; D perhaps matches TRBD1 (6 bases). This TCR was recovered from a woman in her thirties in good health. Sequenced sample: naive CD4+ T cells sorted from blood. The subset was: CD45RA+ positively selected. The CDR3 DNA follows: TGTGCCAGCCGCGTAGGGCCAGGGGTTCAGCCCCAGCATTTT. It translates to CASRVGPGVQPQHF.